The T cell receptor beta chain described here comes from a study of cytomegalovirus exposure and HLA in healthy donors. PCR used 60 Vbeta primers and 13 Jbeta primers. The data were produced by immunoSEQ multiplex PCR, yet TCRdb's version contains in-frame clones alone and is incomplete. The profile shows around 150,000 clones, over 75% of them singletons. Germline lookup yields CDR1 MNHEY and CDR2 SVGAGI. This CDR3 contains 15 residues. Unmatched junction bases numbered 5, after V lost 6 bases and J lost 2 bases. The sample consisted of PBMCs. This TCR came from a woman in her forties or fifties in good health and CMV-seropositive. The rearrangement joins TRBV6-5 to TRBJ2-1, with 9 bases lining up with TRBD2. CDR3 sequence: CASRIRTSAYNEQFF. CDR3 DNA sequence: TGTGCCAGCAGGATCCGGACTAGCGCCTACAATGAGCAGTTCTTC.